The T cell receptor (beta chain) under discussion was sequenced for a study of blood T cell repertoires in COVID-19. The wider study: Sites across the United States, Italy and Spain contributed samples from acute and convalescent COVID-19. PBMCs, B-cell-depleted T cells, or T cells were the source of the cDNA or gDNA that made up the material.

The sample holds one count of this clone. Methods used by the authors: Using reference gene primer amplification, nucleated cell counts were estimated. Sequencing was performed with immunoSEQ multiplex PCR; in TCRdb, only in-frame clones are kept and a portion is missing. V and J calls and clone size are given by that table; D and trimming were obtained from the DNA. The table records about 130,000 clones, over 75% of them present only once. CDR3 size: 14 residues. CDR1 and CDR2 from the germline V gene are MNHNS and SASEGT. V lost 1 base to trimming and J lost 0 bases, with 6 bases between them. The sequence came from a man aged 40-49 years with active or convalescent COVID-19. The chain carries TRBV6-1 and TRBJ1-2, with D possibly being TRBD1 (5 bases). The sample consisted of peripheral blood. DNA for the CDR3: TGTGCCAGCAGTGAAGGACAGACTAACTATGGCTACACCTTC. Protein sequence: CASSEGQTNYGYTF.